Presented here are 17 T cell receptor beta chains from one specimen sequenced in a study of T-cell reconstitution after alpha-beta-depleted transplantation in children. As it was prepared, the TCRbeta library received unique molecular identifiers. TCRdb fed the PCR reads into MiXCR, producing one record per CDR3 protein. Of 500,000 to 600,000 distinct CDR3 sequences listed, 27% are singletons. The sequenced sample was PBMCs, obtained before TCRalphabeta/CD19-depleted stem cell transplant. The source is a boy less than two years old with Wiskott-Aldrich syndrome, due to receive a stem cell transplant.

DNA of the CDR3: TGCGCCAGCAGCCCCCAAGCCAGGCGGGGGTCCTACAATGAGCAGTTCTTC. It translates to CASSPQARRGSYNEQFF. The V and J genes are TRBV4-1 and TRBJ2-1, with 7 bases identical to TRBD2. The CDR3 consists of 17 residues. The junction had 10 bases not matched to a gene; V was cut back by 4 bases and J by 1 base. Germline assignment: CDR1 MGHRA and CDR2 YSYEKL.

This chain uses TRBV18 with TRBJ1-2; D uncertain. This CDR3 has 15 amino acids. Looked up from germline, CDR1 is KGHSH and CDR2 is LQKENI. The germline V and J ends were trimmed by 3 bases and 0 bases, with 11 bases remaining between them. In DNA, the CDR3 is TGTGCCAGCTCACCCCGAGACTTCCCTAACTATGGCTACACCTTC. Protein product: CASSPRDFPNYGYTF.

This chain uses TRBV5-1 with TRBJ2-7; tentative D call: TRBD2 (5 bases). The germline V gene encodes CDR1 SGHRS and CDR2 YFSETQ. The CDR3 has 13 residues. The V end was cut by 3 bases, the J end by 5 bases, with 12 bases between. The CDR3: CASSSHIGDEQYF. The CDR3 nucleotides are TGCGCCAGCAGCTCCCACATCGGGGACGAGCAGTACTTC.

This chain joins TRBV29-1 and TRBJ2-1; TRBD2 agrees at 8 bases. Germline V gives CDR1 SQVTM, CDR2 ANQGSEA. This CDR3 spans 13 amino acids. V lost 5 bases to trimming and J lost 4 bases; unmatched junction nucleotides: 4. The DNA for the CDR3 is TGCAGCGTTATAGCGGGACCTTACAATGAGCAGTTCTTC. Amino acids: CSVIAGPYNEQFF.

The chain couples TRBV6-1 to TRBJ2-3; possibly TRBD1 for D (6 bases). This CDR3 has 15 residues. Germline lookup yields CDR1 MNHNS and CDR2 SASEGT. V lost 5 bases, J lost 1 base, and 13 bases lay in between. The CDR3 region has the DNA TGTGCCAGCAGTCCCCCGACAGGCCGCACAGATACGCAGTATTTT. This codes for CASSPPTGRTDTQYF.

The rearrangement links TRBV2 to TRBJ2-2; D is unresolved. The CDR3 is 14 amino acids. The V gene lost 7 bases and the J gene lost 9 bases, with 18 bases spanning the gap. The V gene's germline CDR1 is SNHLY and CDR2 FYNNEI. The CDR3 here is CASTDGPYDRELFF. CDR3 DNA: TGTGCCAGCACCGACGGCCCCTACGACCGGGAGCTGTTTTTT.

This chain uses TRBV7-8 with TRBJ1-4, with TRBD1 identical over 7 bases. V lost 5 bases to trimming and J lost 3 bases; unmatched junction nucleotides: 9. Germline assignment: CDR1 SGHVS and CDR2 FQNEAQ. The CDR3 contains 16 residues. The CDR3, as DNA: TGTGCCAGCAGCCACGGAAGACAGGGCGCTAATGAAAAACTGTTTTTT. This encodes CASSHGRQGANEKLFF.

This chain links TRBV7-7 with TRBJ2-2; TRBD1 might be the D (6 bases). Germline V gene data show CDR1 as SSHAT and CDR2 as FNYEAQ (reference sequence). V lost 11 bases and J lost 6, with 16 bases in between. This CDR3 has 13 amino acids. The CDR3, as DNA: TGTGCCCGAGGGGGTGAGGTACCCGGGGAGCTGTTTTTT. Its translation is CARGGEVPGELFF.

This clonotype was counted between two and nine times. The chain is built from TRBV4-1 and TRBJ1-1, with D unclear. V was clipped by 1 base and J by 6 bases, with 18 bases between them. The CDR3 length is 16 residues. CDR1 is MGHRA, CDR2 YSYEKL, per germline. The CDR3 region has the DNA TGCGCCAGCAGCCAAGGCCTACTAACCGGGTGGCCTGAAGCTTTCTTT. It encodes CASSQGLLTGWPEAFF.

This rearrangement joins TRBV7-9 to TRBJ2-1; maybe TRBD2 (7 bases). Germline CDR1 is SEHNR and CDR2 is FQNEAQ (reference sequence). The V end was cut by 6 bases, the J end by 6 bases, with 18 bases between. The CDR3 runs 15 residues. The CDR3 loop is CASRTTGGGGNEQFF. CDR3 DNA sequence: TGTGCCAGCAGAACGACTGGAGGGGGGGGCAATGAGCAGTTCTTC.

J is TRBJ1-4 and V is TRBV20-1, with unresolved D. Germline-derived CDR1 and CDR2 are DFQATT and SNEGSKA (reference sequence). This CDR3 comprises 13 residues. V was shortened by 3 bases and J by 0 bases, with 5 bases between the two germline ends. The CDR3 coding sequence is TGCAGTGCTAGGACAACAACTAATGAAAAACTGTTTTTT. Its translation: CSARTTTNEKLFF.

The chain is built from TRBV20-1 and TRBJ2-3; TRBD2 agrees at 8 bases. V dropped 4 bases and J dropped 0; count of bases not matched to a gene: 3. The germline V gene has CDR1 DFQATT and CDR2 SNEGSKA (reference sequence). There are 14 residues in the CDR3. CDR3 amino acids: CSAKTSGSTDTQYF. The CDR3 DNA reads TGCAGTGCTAAAACTAGCGGCAGCACAGATACGCAGTATTTT.

The rearrangement links TRBV15 to TRBJ2-5; no clear D. V was shortened by 4 bases and J by 3 bases, with 24 bases between the two germline ends. The CDR3 covers 18 residues. Germline CDR1 reads LNHNV; CDR2 reads YYDKDF (reference sequence). In DNA, the CDR3 is TGTGCCACCAGCACCAGAAACTCCAGGCCTCTGGTGGAAGAGACCCAGTACTTC. This gives the protein CATSTRNSRPLVEETQYF.

The chain is built from TRBV6-5 and TRBJ2-7; TRBD1 is a possible D gene (5 bases). Germline lookup yields CDR1 MNHEY and CDR2 SVGAGI. The CDR3 contains 16 residues. Trimming cost V 0 bases and J 1 base, with 13 bases left between them. The chain's CDR3 is CASSYSIPQASYEQYF. The CDR3, as DNA: TGTGCCAGCAGTTACTCGATTCCACAGGCATCCTACGAGCAGTACTTC.

V is TRBV5-6 and J is TRBJ2-5, with TRBD1 identical over 9 bases. V lost 4 bases to trimming and J lost 4 bases; unmatched junction nucleotides: 8. In germline, CDR1 is SGHDT, CDR2 YYEEEE. The length of the CDR3 is 15 residues. The CDR3 DNA reads TGTGCCAGCAGCCGGCCGGGACAGGGTATAGAGACCCAGTACTTC. This codes for CASSRPGQGIETQYF.

The chain has TRBV27 and TRBJ2-1; 8 bases map to TRBD2. V was pared by 6 bases and J by 5 bases, with 9 bases of the junction left unmatched. There are 15 residues in the CDR3. CDR1 is MNHEY, CDR2 SMNVEV, per germline (reference sequence). The CDR3 nucleotides are TGTGCCAGCAGCAGTAGCGGGACCTATAACAATGAGCAGTTCTTC. Translating gives CASSSSGTYNNEQFF.

The chain employs TRBV30 and TRBJ1-5, with unresolved D. This CDR3 is 13 amino acids long. Germline CDR1 reads GTSNPN; CDR2 reads SVGIG (reference sequence). V lost 3 bases, J lost 8 bases, and 14 bases lay in between. The CDR3 sequence is CAWSQRVIEPQHF. CDR3 in DNA: TGTGCCTGGAGCCAGAGGGTAATTGAGCCCCAGCATTTT.